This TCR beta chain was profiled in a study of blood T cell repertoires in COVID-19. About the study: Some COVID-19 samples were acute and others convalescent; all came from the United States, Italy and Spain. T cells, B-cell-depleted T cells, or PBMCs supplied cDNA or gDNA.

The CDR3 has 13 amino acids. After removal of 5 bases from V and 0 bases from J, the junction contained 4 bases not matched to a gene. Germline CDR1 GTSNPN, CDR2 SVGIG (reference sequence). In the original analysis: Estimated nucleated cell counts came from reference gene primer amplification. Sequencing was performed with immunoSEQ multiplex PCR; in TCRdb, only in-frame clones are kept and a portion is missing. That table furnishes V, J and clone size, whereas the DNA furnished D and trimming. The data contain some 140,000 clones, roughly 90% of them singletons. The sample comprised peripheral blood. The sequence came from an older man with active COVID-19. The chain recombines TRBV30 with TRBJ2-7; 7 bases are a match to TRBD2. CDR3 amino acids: CAWASGTSYEQYF. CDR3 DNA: TGTGCCTGGGCTAGCGGTACCTCCTACGAGCAGTACTTC.